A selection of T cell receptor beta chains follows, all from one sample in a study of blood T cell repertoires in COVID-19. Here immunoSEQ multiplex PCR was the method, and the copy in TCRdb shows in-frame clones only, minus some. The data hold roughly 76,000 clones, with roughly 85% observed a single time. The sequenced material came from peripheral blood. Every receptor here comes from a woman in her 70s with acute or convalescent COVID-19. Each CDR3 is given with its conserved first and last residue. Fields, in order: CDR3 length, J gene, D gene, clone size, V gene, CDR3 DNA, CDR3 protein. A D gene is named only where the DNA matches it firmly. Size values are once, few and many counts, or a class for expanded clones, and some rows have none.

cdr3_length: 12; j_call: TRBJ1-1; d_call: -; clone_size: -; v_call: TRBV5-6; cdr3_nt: TGTGCCAGCAGCTCTTCAGGCACTGAAGCTTTCTTT; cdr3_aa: CASSSSGTEAFF
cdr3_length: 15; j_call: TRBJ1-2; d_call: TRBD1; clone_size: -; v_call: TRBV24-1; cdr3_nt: TGTGCCACCAGTGATTCGAGGGGGCGAGACTATGGCTACACCTTC; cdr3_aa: CATSDSRGRDYGYTF
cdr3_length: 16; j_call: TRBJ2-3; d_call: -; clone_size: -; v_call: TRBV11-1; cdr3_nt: TGTGCCAGCAGCTCAGATATGTCCCTTCCAGCAGATACGCAGTATTTT; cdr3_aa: CASSSDMSLPADTQYF
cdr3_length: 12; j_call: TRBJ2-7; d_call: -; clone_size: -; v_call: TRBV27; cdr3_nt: TGTGCCAGCAGGGGAGAGGCCTACGAGCAGTACTTC; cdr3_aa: CASRGEAYEQYF
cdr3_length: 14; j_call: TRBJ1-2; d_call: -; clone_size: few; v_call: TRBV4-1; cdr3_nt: TGCGCCAGCAGCCAAGTACGAAGGAGCTATGGCTACACCTTC; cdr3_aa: CASSQVRRSYGYTF
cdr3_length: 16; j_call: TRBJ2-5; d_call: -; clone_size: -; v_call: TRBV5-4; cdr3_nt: TGTGCCAGCAGCTTGCTCAACAGGGGGACTAAAGAGACCCAGTACTTC; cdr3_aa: CASSLLNRGTKETQYF
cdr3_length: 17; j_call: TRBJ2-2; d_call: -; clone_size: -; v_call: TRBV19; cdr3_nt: TGTGCCAGTAGTGTGGCCACCGGGACTTCGAACACCGGGGAGCTGTTTTTT; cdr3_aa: CASSVATGTSNTGELFF
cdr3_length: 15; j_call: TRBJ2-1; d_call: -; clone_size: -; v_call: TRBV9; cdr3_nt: TGTGCCAGCAGCGTAGCTGATTCTAGATACAATGAGCAGTTCTTC; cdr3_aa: CASSVADSRYNEQFF
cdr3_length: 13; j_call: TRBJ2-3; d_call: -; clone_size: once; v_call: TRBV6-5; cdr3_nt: TGTGCCAGCAGGGGGATGGCAGGGGATACGCAGTATTTT; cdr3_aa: CASRGMAGDTQYF
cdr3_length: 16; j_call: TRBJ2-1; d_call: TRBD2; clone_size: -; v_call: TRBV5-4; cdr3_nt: TGTGCCAGCAGCGTGGGGCGGACTAGCTCTTCCAATGAGCAGTTCTTC; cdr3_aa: CASSVGRTSSSNEQFF
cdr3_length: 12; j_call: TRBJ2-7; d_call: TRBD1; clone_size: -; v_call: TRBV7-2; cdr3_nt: TGTGCCAGCAGCGCCCACAGGGGCGAGCAGTACTTC; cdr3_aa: CASSAHRGEQYF
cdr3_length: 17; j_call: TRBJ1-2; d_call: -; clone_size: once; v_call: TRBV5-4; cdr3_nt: TGTGCCAGCAGCTTGGGGACCTACAGGAGAGCTAACTATGGCTACACCTTC; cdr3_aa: CASSLGTYRRANYGYTF
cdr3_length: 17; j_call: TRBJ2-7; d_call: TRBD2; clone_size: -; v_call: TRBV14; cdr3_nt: TGTGCCAGCAGCCAAGATCAACCTAGCGGGACCCGCTACGAGCAGTACTTC; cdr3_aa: CASSQDQPSGTRYEQYF
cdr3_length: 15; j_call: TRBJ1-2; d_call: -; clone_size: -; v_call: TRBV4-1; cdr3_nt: TGCGCCAGCAGCCAAGTAAACGACAGATACTATGGCTACACCTTC; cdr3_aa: CASSQVNDRYYGYTF